The clone carrying this T cell receptor (beta chain) was counted a few times. The sample originates from a study of human T cells and chemical hapten exposure. TCRdb reprocessed the RACE reads with MiXCR, giving one entry per CDR3 protein. The data hold under 300,000 distinct CDR3 sequences, with approximately 7.5% observed a single time. Time point described: pre-sensitization, week 0. The treatment is: therapeutic diphenylcyclopropenone sensitization with weekly scalp DPC. The CDR3 spans 15 residues. Between the trimmed V and J ends, which lost 1 base and 5 bases, there was a span of 14 bases. CDR1 MGHRA and CDR2 YSYEKL come from the germline V gene.

The clonotype was recovered from a young man with alopecia areata. Some clones in this sample may be carry-over from other donors' samples. This chain links TRBV4-1 with TRBJ1-1; possible D gene TRBD1, 6 bases. Sequences were derived from whole blood, sampled in connection with sensitization to the hapten diphenylcyclopropenone (DPC). CDR3 amino acids: CASSQVSGARTEAFF. CDR3 DNA: TGCGCCAGCAGCCAAGTTTCAGGGGCACGAACTGAAGCTTTCTTT.